Included here is one T cell receptor beta chain sequence, with context. Its antigen remains unidentified. The same CDR3 is also encoded by other DNA sequences in this sample. The germline V gene encodes CDR1 KGHSH and CDR2 LQKENI. V was clipped by 0 bases and J by 0 bases, with 11 bases between them. The length of the CDR3 is 16 residues. The sample belongs to a study of shared clonotypes between healthy human individuals. Study-wide results and limits: Clonotypes not shared had lower generation probabilities than those common to all four donors. Estimated richness values were generally larger in naive subsets than in memory subsets.

Profiling relied on immunoSEQ multiplex PCR, and the TCRdb table lists in-frame clones only, not all of them. This table has about 1 million clones, about 75% appearing once. There were no recent acute infections or vaccinations among the donors, who were healthy HIV-negative adults. All donors were Caucasian adults living in Nashville, Tennessee. The sequenced material came from memory CD4+ T cells sorted from blood. Indicated subset: CD45RA-negative fraction. The rearrangement links TRBV18 to TRBJ1-1, with D maybe TRBD1 (6 bases). The sequence was obtained from a man aged 18-30 years in good health. The CDR3 DNA reads as TGTGCCAGCTCACCACCTTCAACAGGGATGAACACTGAAGCTTTCTTT. It specifies CASSPPSTGMNTEAFF.